This T cell receptor beta chain was obtained from a study of blood T cell repertoires in COVID-19. TCRdb's table, derived via immunoSEQ multiplex PCR, lists solely in-frame clones and lacks some. The sample carries 250,000 to 400,000 clones, 85% to 90% recorded once. Germline V lookup: CDR1 SNHLY, CDR2 FYNNEI. The V end lost 4 bases, the J end lost 5 bases, and 14 bases lay between the germline ends. The CDR3 is made up of 14 amino acids. Specimen: peripheral blood. V gene TRBV2 combines with J gene TRBJ1-2; no definite D call. This clonotype originated in a woman in her 30s with COVID-19, enrolled during active disease. This CDR3 is CASSVNGGQYGYTF. CDR3 in DNA: TGTGCCAGCAGTGTTAATGGCGGCCAATATGGCTACACCTTC.